The present TCR beta chain was sequenced within a study of CD8 T cells in ankylosing spondylitis. A quantitative 5'-RACE method, one with molecular barcodes, was used to make TCR beta libraries. Each CDR3 protein gets one entry after TCRdb re-called the 5' RACE reads with MiXCR. The profile shows roughly 140,000 distinct CDR3 sequences, more than 40% of them singletons. Sequenced sample: synovial fluid, either unsorted or a sorted T cell fraction (not recorded which). The TCR originated in a male donor with ankylosing spondylitis.

CDR3 coding DNA: TGTGCCCAGATAACTAGGGGCGACTACGAGCAGTACTTC. Its protein product is CAQITRGDYEQYF. J is TRBJ2-7 and V is TRBV2; D is tentatively TRBD1 or TRBD2 (5 bases each). This CDR3 has 13 residues. Per germline, CDR1 SNHLY and CDR2 FYNNEI. V lost 11 bases and J lost 3, with 17 bases in between.